These 6 T cell receptor beta chains were sequenced from one sample in a study of identical twins. MiXCR, applied by TCRdb to the 5' RACE reads, yields one record per CDR3 protein. The sample has some 690,000 distinct CDR3 sequences; about 20% are singletons. The same sample was also used in a study of T cells expressing NK-cell markers.

Sequencing was carried out using PBMCs. The receptor source for this set is a woman under 30 in good health.

The chain combines TRBV5-4 with TRBJ2-2, with 10 positions matching TRBD2. Germline CDR1 and CDR2: SGHNT and YYREEE (reference sequence). V shed 4 bases, J shed 7 bases, and the junction held 4 bases outside the gene matches. The CDR3 has 14 residues. CDR3 sequence reads: CASSPGTSDGELFF. DNA of the CDR3: TGTGCCAGCAGCCCAGGGACTAGCGACGGGGAGCTGTTTTTT.

This clonotype was counted only a few times. The J gene is TRBJ1-2, the V gene TRBV10-3, with TRBD1 as a possible D gene (6 bases). The CDR3 runs 15 residues. Trimming took off 5 bases at V and 3 bases at J, with 16 bases between the two ends. Germline V CDR1 and CDR2: ENHRY, SYGVKD. Here the CDR3 reads CAISSTRGFDYGYTF. In DNA, the CDR3 is TGTGCCATCAGTTCTACCAGGGGTTTTGACTATGGCTACACCTTC.

This chain links TRBV5-1 with TRBJ1-4, with D unresolved. This CDR3 has 14 amino acids. Trimming took off 0 bases at V and 8 bases at J, with 11 bases between the two ends. Germline CDR1 is SGHRS and CDR2 is YFSETQ. The DNA of the CDR3 is TGCGCCAGCAGCTTGGCCCTGGGGAACGAAAAACTGTTTTTT. It specifies CASSLALGNEKLFF.

This clonotype was recorded a few times. The chain employs TRBV11-2 and TRBJ1-2; the match to TRBD1 covers 10 bases. In germline, CDR1 is SGHAT, CDR2 FQNNGV. The CDR3 spans 14 residues. Trimming cost V 4 bases and J 5 bases; bases outside gene matches: 4. The CDR3 protein is CASSSGTGVYGYTF. The CDR3 nucleotides read TGTGCCAGCAGCTCCGGGACAGGGGTTTATGGCTACACCTTC.

This clonotype has just a few counts. The chain uses TRBV7-3 and TRBJ2-5, with 8 bases matching TRBD2. The CDR3 covers 13 residues. The V and J ends lost 4 bases and 3 bases, in that order; junction bases with no gene match: 1. Germline-derived CDR1 and CDR2 are SGHTA and FQGTGA. The CDR3 region is CASSSLAEETQYF. The CDR3, as DNA: TGTGCCAGCAGCTCACTAGCGGAAGAGACCCAGTACTTC.

This clonotype was counted many times. This sequence joins TRBV20-1 and TRBJ2-1; D unclear. Germline CDR1 reads DFQATT; CDR2 reads SNEGSKA (reference sequence). The CDR3 consists of 11 residues. V lost 3 bases to trimming and J lost 5 bases, with 5 bases between them. This chain's CDR3 is CSASGHNEQFF. CDR3 DNA sequence: TGCAGTGCTAGCGGACACAATGAGCAGTTCTTC.